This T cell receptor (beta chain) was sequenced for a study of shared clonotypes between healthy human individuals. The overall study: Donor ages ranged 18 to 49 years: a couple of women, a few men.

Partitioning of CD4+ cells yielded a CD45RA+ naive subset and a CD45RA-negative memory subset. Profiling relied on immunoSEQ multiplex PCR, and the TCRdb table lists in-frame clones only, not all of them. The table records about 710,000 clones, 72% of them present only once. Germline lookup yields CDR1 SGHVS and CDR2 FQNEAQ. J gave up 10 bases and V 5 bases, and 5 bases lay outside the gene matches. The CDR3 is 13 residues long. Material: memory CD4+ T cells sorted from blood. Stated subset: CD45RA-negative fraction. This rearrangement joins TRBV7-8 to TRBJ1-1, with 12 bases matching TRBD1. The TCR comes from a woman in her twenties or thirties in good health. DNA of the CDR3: TGTGCCAGCAGCCCGGGACAGGGGGCGAGAGCTTTCTTT. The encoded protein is CASSPGQGARAFF.